The T cell receptor beta chain under discussion was sequenced for a study of a mutant IDH1 vaccine in newly diagnosed glioma. Overall study: Eight vaccine injections were given to patients in weeks 1, 3, 5, 7, 11, 15, 19 and 23. Vaccination began 4-6 weeks post radiotherapy alone, or with temozolomide cycles.

Comments on this clone: The antigen is undetermined.

TCRdb's table, derived via immunoSEQ multiplex PCR, lists solely in-frame clones and lacks some. The sample comprises 35,000 to 45,000 clones, roughly 79% of which are singletons, and 6.3% rests with the top ten. As for time point: week 23, last vaccination. Topical imiquimod accompanied each vaccine dose, which consisted of 300 ug of mutant IDH1 20-mer peptide. CDR1 SGHRS and CDR2 YFSETQ come from the germline V gene. The CDR3 has 16 residues. The V gene end was trimmed by 4 bases and the J gene end by 12 bases; junction bases not matched to a gene: 19. Material: PBMCs, obtained from a glioma patient whose treatment included an IDH1 peptide vaccine. V and J are TRBV5-1 and TRBJ2-1, with 7 bases fitting TRBD1. The sequence was obtained from a woman aged 40 to 49 with glioma. Some clones in this sample may be carry-over from other donors' samples. CDR3 DNA sequence: TGCGCCAGCAGCGAAGCAACGACAGGGCAGCGAGTACCGCAGTTCTTC. Translation gives CASSEATTGQRVPQFF.